Listed below are T cell receptor beta chains from one sample, sequenced in a study of cytomegalovirus exposure and HLA in healthy donors. The data were produced by immunoSEQ multiplex PCR, yet TCRdb's version contains in-frame clones alone and is incomplete. The repertoire holds over 200,000 clones, roughly 80% seen once, with roughly 5.5% in the top ten. The sequencing sample was made of PBMCs. The receptors stem from a man aged 35-49 years in good health and CMV-seropositive. Both conserved end residues are part of each CDR3. The D gene is left open where the match is weak. Rows may omit the clone size; those that give it use once, few, many or a size class.

size,D,V,CDR3
NA,NA,TRBV6-5,CASSSSGTQNTEAFF
NA,TRBD2,TRBV15,CATSSKGAGGLDSYNEQFF
NA,NA,TRBV6-5,CASSYLAARGETQYF
NA,NA,TRBV27,CASRLLGGNQPQHF
once,NA,TRBV5-1,CASSLAYGALEQYF
NA,NA,TRBV28,CASNPTGGARTEAFF
NA,NA,TRBV5-4,CASSIGQGNTIYF
NA,NA,TRBV7-3,CASSPSANTGELFF
NA,NA,TRBV6-5,CASSLAGAKNIQYF
NA,NA,TRBV7-8,CASSFGYVGSSYNEQFF
few,TRBD1,TRBV5-1,CASSLTGGSTDTQYF
NA,TRBD1,TRBV19,CASSPNDRGHQPQHF
NA,NA,TRBV2,CASRIGAGATNEKLFF
NA,NA,TRBV2,CAGKGQGSTEAFF
NA,TRBD1,TRBV6-5,CASRNTGANEKLFF
NA,NA,TRBV25-1,CASKGVGNTEAFF
NA,NA,TRBV6-1,CASSESVSRRERDTQYF
NA,NA,TRBV7-9,CASSFARGNTEAFF
NA,TRBD2,TRBV27,CASSARGGAYEQYF
few,NA,TRBV5-6,CASSLERGDTQYF
once,NA,TRBV6-5,CASSPTENQPQHF
NA,TRBD2,TRBV27,CASSLRLSGAAGDEQFF
NA,TRBD1,TRBV5-4,CASSRGTGITDTQYF
NA,NA,TRBV28,CASTAPDSHSNTGELFF
once,TRBD1,TRBV6-5,CASSYSTGQAYEQYF
NA,NA,TRBV7-9,CASSLAAGLNTEAFF
NA,TRBD2,TRBV4-1,CASSQDRTSVGTDTQYF
NA,TRBD1,TRBV19,CASQDRGSNEKLFF
NA,NA,TRBV5-1,CASSLRGRGETQYF
NA,NA,TRBV5-4,CASSLSEGADTQYF
medium-sized,NA,TRBV28,CASATGTGFKPLHF
NA,TRBD2,TRBV23-1,CASSHQDPSGIPGELFF
NA,TRBD1,TRBV10-1,CARPGQGAGNTGELFF
once,NA,TRBV27,CANSSAVIIATQYF
NA,NA,TRBV19,CASKLPGADTQYF
once,TRBD1,TRBV9,CASSVTLQGMVAKNIQYF
NA,NA,TRBV28,CASSLGGARYQPQHF
NA,TRBD1,TRBV27,CASSFQGGTDTQYF
NA,NA,TRBV19,CASSIRPFQGLGETQYF
NA,NA,TRBV27,CASEGVGGELFF
NA,NA,TRBV29-1,CSVATAQSNQPQHF
NA,TRBD1,TRBV11-1,CASSLAPTGTSGYTF
few,TRBD1,TRBV28,CASTAADRGCEAFF
NA,NA,TRBV7-2,CASSLPGVINEQFF
NA,TRBD1,TRBV7-9,CASSRQGNVDGELFF
NA,NA,TRBV4-2,CASSQVRAGELFF
NA,TRBD1,TRBV5-1,CASSFSGTGEAFF
NA,TRBD2,TRBV6-5,CASSYDGGGWETQYF
NA,NA,TRBV6-5,CASSQPPLAREQYF
NA,NA,TRBV5-6,CASSPSGGAVTGELFF
once,TRBD2,TRBV9,CASSVGSGGSYNEQFF
many,TRBD1,TRBV19,CASSKGTGTYNEQFF
NA,TRBD2,TRBV30,CAWTRGVAGELFF
NA,TRBD2,TRBV15,CATSRDGGVSTDTQYF
NA,TRBD2,TRBV4-1,CASSQAGGTPTGELFF